This passage covers 11 T cell receptor beta chains from one sample sequenced in a study of blood T cell repertoires in COVID-19. The protocol was immunoSEQ multiplex PCR, while the TCRdb copy is restricted to in-frame clones and leaves out a portion. Of some 70,000 clones in the sample, roughly 82% are singletons; the top ten hold approximately 6.6%. Sequencing was carried out using peripheral blood. The source of these receptors is a man in his 60s with acute or convalescent COVID-19.

This clone was recorded only once. CDR3 loop: CASSYPTGTGNNEQFF. The CDR3 DNA is TGTGCCAGCAGTTACCCTACCGGGACAGGGAACAATGAGCAGTTCTTC. This chain connects TRBV6-2 or TRBV6-3 to TRBJ2-1; 9 bases match TRBD1. This CDR3 is 16 amino acids long. The V segment lost 2 bases and the J segment 5 bases; nucleotides outside the gene matches: 7. CDR1 is MNHEY, CDR2 SVGEGT, per germline.

This rearrangement joins TRBV18 to TRBJ1-6; 10 nucleotides match TRBD1. CDR1 and CDR2 from the germline V gene are KGHSH and LQKENI. There are 13 residues in the CDR3. The V and J ends lost 6 bases and 8 bases, in that order; junction bases with no gene match: 1. The CDR3 loop reads CASSTGGDSPLHF. DNA for the CDR3: TGTGCCAGCTCGACAGGGGGCGATTCACCCCTCCACTTT.

This chain uses TRBV5-1 with TRBJ1-6; 9 bases align to TRBD1. The CDR3 has 15 residues. V lost 4 bases to trimming and J lost 9 bases; unmatched junction nucleotides: 8. From germline, CDR1 is SGHRS and CDR2 YFSETQ. The CDR3 bases are TGCGCCAGCAGCGTTACAGGGGGCGCGGGTTCACCCCTCCACTTT. Translating it yields CASSVTGGAGSPLHF.

The chain links TRBV10-2 to TRBJ1-1, with TRBD1 matching 7 bases. Germline V gene data show CDR1 as WSHSY and CDR2 as SAAADI. Trimming cost V 7 bases and J 2 bases; bases outside gene matches: 7. The CDR3 is made up of 14 amino acids. In DNA form, the CDR3 reads TGCGCCAGCAACATGGGACAGCTTAACACTGAAGCTTTCTTT. Protein product: CASNMGQLNTEAFF.

This clone was picked up many times. J is TRBJ1-2 and V is TRBV4-1; no firm D call. Germline assignment: CDR1 MGHRA and CDR2 YSYEKL. The CDR3 is 15 residues long. V dropped 2 bases and J dropped 3 bases, with 13 bases sitting between them. CDR3 DNA sequence: TGCGCCAGCAGCCAAACCACTACCCCGGACTATGGCTACACCTTC. Protein sequence: CASSQTTTPDYGYTF.

The V call is TRBV5-1, the J call TRBJ2-1; 7 positions match TRBD1. This CDR3 contains 15 residues. Germline CDR1 is SGHRS and CDR2 is YFSETQ. V dropped 0 bases and J dropped 9; count of bases not matched to a gene: 9. The chain's CDR3 is CASSLVPGGMGEQFF. The DNA of the CDR3 is TGCGCCAGCAGCTTGGTCCCAGGGGGTATGGGTGAGCAGTTCTTC.

This clone appeared once. V gene TRBV10-2 combines with J gene TRBJ2-3; TRBD2 aligns across 12 bases. The V gene end was trimmed by 10 bases and the J gene end by 8 bases; junction bases not matched to a gene: 22. From germline, CDR1 is WSHSY and CDR2 SAAADI. The CDR3 sequence is 18 residues long. CDR3 sequence reads: CATPLRASGGAIGVTQYF. CDR3 DNA sequence: TGCGCCACTCCCCTGAGGGCTAGCGGGGGGGCGATCGGAGTTACGCAGTATTTT.

The V and J genes are TRBV18 and TRBJ1-5; D not resolved. Trimming took off 6 bases at V and 4 bases at J, with 19 bases between the two ends. There are 16 residues in the CDR3. Per the germline V gene, CDR1 is KGHSH and CDR2 is LQKENI. This CDR3 reads CASSRDGVFGNQPQHF. The CDR3 DNA reads TGTGCCAGCTCTAGAGACGGGGTATTTGGAAATCAGCCCCAGCATTTT.

The CDR3 here is CASHGEILSTEAFF. CDR3 nucleotides: TGTGCCAGCCACGGAGAAATCTTGTCAACTGAAGCTTTCTTT. The rearrangement uses TRBV5-4 and TRBJ1-1; no definite D call. Trimming removed 7 bases at V and 5 bases at J, with 18 bases between. The CDR3 runs 14 residues. Germline CDR1 reads SGHNT; CDR2 reads YYREEE (reference sequence).

V gene TRBV5-8 combines with J gene TRBJ2-7; D perhaps matches TRBD1 (6 bases). V was cut by 5 bases and J by 3 bases, with 12 bases left in between. The CDR3 runs to 13 residues. The germline gives CDR1 SGHTS, CDR2 YDEGEE. The CDR3 sequence is CASRPTGRYEQYF. Written as DNA, the CDR3 is TGTGCCAGCAGACCTACAGGGCGCTACGAGCAGTACTTC. Complete variable domain (other parts from reference TRBV5-8 and TRBJ2-7): EAGVTQSPTHLIKTRGQQATLRCSPISGHTSVYWYQQALGLGLQFLLWYDEGEERNRGNFPPRFSGRQFPNYSSELNVNALELEDSALYLCASRPTGRYEQYFGPGTRLTVT.

In this sample, this clone turned up once. The gene calls are TRBV27 and TRBJ2-1, with TRBD2 as a possible D gene (7 bases). Germline CDR1 is MNHEY and CDR2 is SMNVEV (reference sequence). The CDR3 has 14 residues. V was pared by 7 bases and J by 3 bases, with 13 bases between. Here the CDR3 reads CASTMGGLYNEQFF. The CDR3 DNA reads TGTGCCAGCACAATGGGGGGGCTCTACAATGAGCAGTTCTTC.